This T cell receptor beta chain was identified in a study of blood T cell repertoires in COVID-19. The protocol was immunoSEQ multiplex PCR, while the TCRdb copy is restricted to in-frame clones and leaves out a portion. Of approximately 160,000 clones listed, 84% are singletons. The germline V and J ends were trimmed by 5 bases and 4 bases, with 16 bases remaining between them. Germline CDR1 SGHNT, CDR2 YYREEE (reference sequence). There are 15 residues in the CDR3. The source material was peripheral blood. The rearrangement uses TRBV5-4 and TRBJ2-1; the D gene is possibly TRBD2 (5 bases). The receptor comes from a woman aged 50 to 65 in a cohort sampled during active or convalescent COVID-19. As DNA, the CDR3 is TGTGCCAGCAGACCTGGACTCACGTCTTACAATGAGCAGTTCTTC. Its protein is CASRPGLTSYNEQFF.